Below, one T cell receptor (beta chain) is given with its context. The sample comes from a study of T cell changes during pregnancy in multiple sclerosis. Data came from immunoSEQ multiplex PCR; TCRdb stores just in-frame clones and leaves some out. Of around 59,000 clones in the sample, roughly 92% were seen once. With 5 bases removed from V and 1 base from J, the gap between germline ends came to 13 bases. This CDR3 has 15 amino acids. Germline V gene data show CDR1 as MNHNY and CDR2 as SVGAGI (reference sequence). The TCR sequence derives from a female donor in good health, enrolled as a control in a pregnancy study. The starting material was peripheral blood, obtained in the third trimester of pregnancy. The V and J genes are TRBV6-6 and TRBJ2-3; D gene unclear. CDR3 residues: CASSQTGKGTDTQYF. CDR3 in DNA: TGTGCCAGCAGTCAAACGGGTAAGGGCACAGATACGCAGTATTTT.